These T cell receptor beta chains were read from a single sample in a study of CD8 T cells in ankylosing spondylitis. TCRdb used MiXCR to reprocess the 5' RACE reads, holding one entry per CDR3 protein. The table records some 290,000 distinct CDR3 sequences, 15% to 20% of them present only once. The specimen was blood, either unsorted or a sorted T cell fraction (not recorded which). The receptors here all came from a male donor with ankylosing spondylitis or in good health (not recorded which). CDR3s include the opening cysteine and the closing phenylalanine or tryptophan. The D gene is left open where the match is weak. Size is omitted from some rows. Given values are once, few, many or a class for expanded clones.

>TRBJ1-6|NA|NA|TRBV5-1
TGCGCCAGCAGCCCGTCCCGGGGAAGCTCCTATAATTCACCCCTCCACTTT
CASSPSRGSSYNSPLHF
>TRBJ2-1|TRBD2|few|TRBV5-1
TGCGCCAGCCAAAACTTACTAGCGGGGGGGTCGAGTGAGCAGTTCTTC
CASQNLLAGGSSEQFF
>TRBJ2-1|TRBD1|many|TRBV6-4
TGTGCCACCACTCGGGGACAGGGGTTAAATGAGCAGTTCTTC
CATTRGQGLNEQFF
>TRBJ2-5|NA|few|TRBV6-2/TRBV6-3
TGTGCCAGCAGTTCCAGGACAGAAGAGACCCAGTACTTC
CASSSRTEETQYF
>TRBJ2-1|NA|NA|TRBV20-1
TGCAGTGCTAAGATAAGGGGAGAGCAGTTCTTC
CSAKIRGEQFF
>TRBJ2-1|NA|NA|TRBV20-1
TGCAGTGCTAGAGGGGAATCAGAACGCAATGAGCAGTTCTTC
CSARGESERNEQFF
>TRBJ1-5|NA|few|TRBV3-1
TGTGCCAGCAGCCAAGGAAGGTGGGCCGGGCCCCAGCATTTT
CASSQGRWAGPQHF
>TRBJ2-2|TRBD2|NA|TRBV28
TGTGCCAGCAGTTCTAACGCACCGGGACTAGTGCGGATCGGGGAGCTGTTTTTT
CASSSNAPGLVRIGELFF
>TRBJ2-5|TRBD1|NA|TRBV24-1
TGTGCCACCAGTGATTCGCCAGGGACAGGGGGAATCCAAGAGACCCAGTACTTC
CATSDSPGTGGIQETQYF
>TRBJ2-1|NA|NA|TRBV5-1
TGCGCCAGCAGCTTGGTCCTGGGATTGAATGAGCAGTTCTTC
CASSLVLGLNEQFF